This TCR beta chain was sequenced in a study of T cell responses to AZD1222 COVID-19 vaccine. About this clone: The target antigen is unknown.

This table comes from immunoSEQ multiplex PCR, and its TCRdb copy is limited to in-frame clones, with some not included. The table records tens of thousands of clones, approximately 83% of them present only once. Study outcomes and limitations: Just six people given AZD1222 tested seropositive at baseline. It should be noted that donors were predominantly white British and more often female, and clonal diversity was possibly underestimated. Reportedly, close to half of spike-specific TCRs are directed against unmutated variant regions.

Sequencing was performed on peripheral blood, taken on day 0 of AZD1222 vaccination. This TCR was recovered from an adult in good health.

CDR3 sequence reads: CASSQVSYEQYF. Written as DNA, the CDR3 is TGTGCCAGCAGCCAAGTTAGTTACGAGCAGTACTTC. The chain employs TRBV14 and TRBJ2-7; no reliable D call. Trimming took off 1 base at V and 4 bases at J, with 5 bases between the two ends. The CDR3 consists of 12 residues. Germline-derived CDR1 and CDR2 are SGHDN and FVKESK.